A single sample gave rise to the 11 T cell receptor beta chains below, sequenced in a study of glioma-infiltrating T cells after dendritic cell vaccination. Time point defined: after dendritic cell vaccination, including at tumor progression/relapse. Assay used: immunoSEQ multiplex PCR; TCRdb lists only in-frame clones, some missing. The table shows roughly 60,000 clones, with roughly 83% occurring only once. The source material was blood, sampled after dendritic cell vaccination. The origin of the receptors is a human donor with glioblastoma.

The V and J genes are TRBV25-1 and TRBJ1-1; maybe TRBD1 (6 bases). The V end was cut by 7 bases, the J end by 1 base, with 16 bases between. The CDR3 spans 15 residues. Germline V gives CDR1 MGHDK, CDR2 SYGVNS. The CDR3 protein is CASTGTGGRNTEAFF. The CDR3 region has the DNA TGTGCCAGCACCGGAACTGGGGGCCGGAACACTGAAGCTTTCTTT.

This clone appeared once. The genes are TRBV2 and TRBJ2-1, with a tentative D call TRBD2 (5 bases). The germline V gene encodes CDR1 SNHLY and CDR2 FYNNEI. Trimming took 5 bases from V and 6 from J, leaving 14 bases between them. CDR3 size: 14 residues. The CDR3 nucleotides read TGTGCCAGCAGTCCCCGGACTGCTTTCAATGAGCAGTTCTTC. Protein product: CASSPRTAFNEQFF.

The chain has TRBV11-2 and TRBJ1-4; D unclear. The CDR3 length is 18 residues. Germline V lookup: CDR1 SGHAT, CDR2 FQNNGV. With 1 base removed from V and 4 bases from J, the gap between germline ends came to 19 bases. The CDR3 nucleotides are TGTGCCAGCAGCTTAGTTTCCGGTTTCCTTCCCGGTAATGAAAAACTGTTTTTT. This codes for CASSLVSGFLPGNEKLFF.

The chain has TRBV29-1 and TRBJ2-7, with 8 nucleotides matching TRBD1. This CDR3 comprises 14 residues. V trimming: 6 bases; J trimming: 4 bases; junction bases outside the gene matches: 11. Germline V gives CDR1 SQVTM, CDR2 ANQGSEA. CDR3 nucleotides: TGCAGCGTCGCCGGACAGGGTCCGGGATACGAGCAGTACTTC. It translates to CSVAGQGPGYEQYF.

CDR3 nucleotides: TGTGCCAGCAGTTCCACCGGCGCAGGGGGCGCGTCAGATCGAGCTTTCTTT. This sequence encodes CASSSTGAGGASDRAFF. The V call is TRBV7-9, the J call TRBJ1-1; the match to TRBD1 covers 8 bases. Germline values: CDR1 SEHNR, CDR2 FQNEAQ (reference sequence). CDR3 length equals 17 residues. The V gene end was trimmed by 6 bases and the J gene end by 10 bases; junction bases not matched to a gene: 22. The variable domain in full, with the rest retrieved from reference TRBV7-9 and TRBJ1-1, is DTGVSQNPRHKITKRGQNVTFRCDPISEHNRLYWYRQTLGQGPEFLTYFQNEAQLEKSRLLSDRFSAERPKGSFSTLEIQRTEQGDSAMYLCASSSTGAGGASDRAFFGQGTRLTVV.

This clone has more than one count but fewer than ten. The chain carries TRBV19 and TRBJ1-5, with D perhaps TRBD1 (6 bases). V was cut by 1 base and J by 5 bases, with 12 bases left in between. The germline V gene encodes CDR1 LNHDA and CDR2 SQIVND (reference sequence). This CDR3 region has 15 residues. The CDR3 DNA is TGTGCCAGTAGTATAGCTGGGGACAAAGATCAGCCCCAGCATTTT. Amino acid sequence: CASSIAGDKDQPQHF.

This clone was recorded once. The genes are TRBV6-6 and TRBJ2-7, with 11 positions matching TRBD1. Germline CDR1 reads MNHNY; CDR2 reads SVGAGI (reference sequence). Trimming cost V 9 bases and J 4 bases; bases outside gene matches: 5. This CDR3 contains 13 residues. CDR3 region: CASSGDRGYEQYF. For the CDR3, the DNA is TGTGCCAGTTCCGGGGACAGGGGGTACGAGCAGTACTTC.

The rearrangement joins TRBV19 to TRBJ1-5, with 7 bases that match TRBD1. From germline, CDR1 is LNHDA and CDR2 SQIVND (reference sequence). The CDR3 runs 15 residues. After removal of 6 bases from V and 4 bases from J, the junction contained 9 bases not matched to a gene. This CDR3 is CASSLGQGVNQPQHF. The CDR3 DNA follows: TGTGCCAGTAGCCTCGGCCAGGGGGTAAATCAGCCCCAGCATTTT.

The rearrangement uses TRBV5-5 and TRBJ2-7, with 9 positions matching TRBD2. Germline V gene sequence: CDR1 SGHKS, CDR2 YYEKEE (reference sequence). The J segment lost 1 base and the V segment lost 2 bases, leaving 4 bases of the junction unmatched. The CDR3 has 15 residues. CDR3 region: CASSLILAGSYEQYF. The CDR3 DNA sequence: TGTGCCAGCAGCTTAATACTAGCGGGTTCCTACGAGCAGTACTTC.

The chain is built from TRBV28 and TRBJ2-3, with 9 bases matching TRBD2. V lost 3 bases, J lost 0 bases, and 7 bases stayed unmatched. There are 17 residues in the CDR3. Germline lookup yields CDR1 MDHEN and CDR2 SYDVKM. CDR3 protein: CASSFALAGSSTDTQYF. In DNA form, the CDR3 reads TGTGCCAGCAGTTTTGCACTAGCGGGCAGTAGCACAGATACGCAGTATTTT.

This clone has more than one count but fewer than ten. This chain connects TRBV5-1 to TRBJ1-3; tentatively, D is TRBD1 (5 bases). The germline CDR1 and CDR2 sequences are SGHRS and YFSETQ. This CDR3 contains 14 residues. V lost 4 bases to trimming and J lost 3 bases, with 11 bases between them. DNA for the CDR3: TGCGCCAGCAGCCCGGGACTGGGTGGAAACACCATATATTTT. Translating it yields CASSPGLGGNTIYF.